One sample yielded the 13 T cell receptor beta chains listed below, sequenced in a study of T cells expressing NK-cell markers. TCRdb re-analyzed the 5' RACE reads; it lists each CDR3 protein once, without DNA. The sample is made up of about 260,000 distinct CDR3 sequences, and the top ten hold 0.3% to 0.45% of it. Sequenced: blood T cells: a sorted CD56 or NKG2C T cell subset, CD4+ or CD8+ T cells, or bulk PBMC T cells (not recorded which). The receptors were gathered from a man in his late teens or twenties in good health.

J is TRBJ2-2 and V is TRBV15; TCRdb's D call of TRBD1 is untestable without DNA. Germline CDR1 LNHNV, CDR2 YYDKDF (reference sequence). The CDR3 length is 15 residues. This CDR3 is CATSEPGRNTGELFF.

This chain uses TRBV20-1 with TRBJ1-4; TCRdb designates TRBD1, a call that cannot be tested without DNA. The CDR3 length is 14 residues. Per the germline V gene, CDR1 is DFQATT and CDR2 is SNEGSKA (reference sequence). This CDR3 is CSATQGAGGEKLFF.

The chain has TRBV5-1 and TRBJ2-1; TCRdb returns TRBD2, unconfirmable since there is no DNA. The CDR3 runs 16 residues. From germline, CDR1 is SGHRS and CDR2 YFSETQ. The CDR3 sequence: CASFLLAGAPDGEQFF.

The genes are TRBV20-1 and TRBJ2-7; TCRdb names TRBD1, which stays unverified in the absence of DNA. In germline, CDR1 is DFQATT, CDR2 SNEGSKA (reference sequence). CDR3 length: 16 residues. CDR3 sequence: CSATQTPGQGNYEQYF.

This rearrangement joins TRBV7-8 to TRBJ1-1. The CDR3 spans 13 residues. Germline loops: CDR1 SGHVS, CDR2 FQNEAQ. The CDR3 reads CASSSDRNTEAFF.

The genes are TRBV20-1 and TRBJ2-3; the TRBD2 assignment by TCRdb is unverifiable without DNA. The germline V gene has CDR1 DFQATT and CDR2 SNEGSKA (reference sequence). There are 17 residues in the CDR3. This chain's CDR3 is CSARDSGTREGLDTQYF.

The CDR3 spells CASRETGGSQQYF. The chain is built from TRBV6-6 and TRBJ2-7; TCRdb selects TRBD1, and the lack of DNA leaves this call unchecked. The CDR3 is made up of 13 amino acids. Per germline, CDR1 MNHNY and CDR2 SVGAGI (reference sequence).

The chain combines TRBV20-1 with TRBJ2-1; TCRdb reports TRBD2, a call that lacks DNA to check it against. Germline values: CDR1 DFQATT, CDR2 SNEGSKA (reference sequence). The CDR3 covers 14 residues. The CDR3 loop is CSARGLAVYNEQFF.

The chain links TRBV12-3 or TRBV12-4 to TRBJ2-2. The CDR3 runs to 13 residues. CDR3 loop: CASCLRWAGELFF.

CDR3 loop: CSARDDRGYTEAFF. V and J are TRBV20-1 and TRBJ1-1; TCRdb's D gene call, TRBD1, goes unchecked for lack of DNA. This CDR3 is 14 amino acids long. From germline, CDR1 is DFQATT and CDR2 SNEGSKA (reference sequence).

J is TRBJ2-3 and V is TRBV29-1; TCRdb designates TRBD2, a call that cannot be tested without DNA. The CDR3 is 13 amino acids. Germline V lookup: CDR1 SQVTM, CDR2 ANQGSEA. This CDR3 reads CSDRLAGADTQYF.

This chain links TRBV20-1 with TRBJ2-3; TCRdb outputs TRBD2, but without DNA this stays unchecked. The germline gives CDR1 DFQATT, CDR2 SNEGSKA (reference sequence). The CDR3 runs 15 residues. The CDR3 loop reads CSASTLAGLTDTQYF.

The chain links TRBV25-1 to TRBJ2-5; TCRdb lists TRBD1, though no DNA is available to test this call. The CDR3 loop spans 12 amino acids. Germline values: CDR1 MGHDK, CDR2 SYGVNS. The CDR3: CASSSGVETQYF.